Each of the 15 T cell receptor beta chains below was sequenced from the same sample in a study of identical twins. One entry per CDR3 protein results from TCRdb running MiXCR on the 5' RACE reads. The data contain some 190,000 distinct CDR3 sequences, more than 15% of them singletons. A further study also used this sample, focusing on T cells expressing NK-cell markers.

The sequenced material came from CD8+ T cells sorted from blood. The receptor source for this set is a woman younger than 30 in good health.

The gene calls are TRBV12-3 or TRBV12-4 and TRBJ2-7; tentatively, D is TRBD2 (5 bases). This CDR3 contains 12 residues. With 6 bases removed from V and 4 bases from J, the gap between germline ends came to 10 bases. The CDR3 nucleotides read TGTGCCAGCAGACTAGAGGGATACGAGCAGTACTTC. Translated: CASRLEGYEQYF.

CDR3 protein: CASSLDSLGAGSYEQYF. The DNA for the CDR3 is TGTGCCAGCAGCTTAGATTCCCTCGGCGCAGGTTCGTACGAGCAGTACTTC. The V call is TRBV11-2, the J call TRBJ2-7, with D unclear. In germline, CDR1 is SGHAT, CDR2 FQNNGV. V lost 0 bases and J 4 bases, leaving 19 bases between the germline ends. The CDR3 has 17 residues.

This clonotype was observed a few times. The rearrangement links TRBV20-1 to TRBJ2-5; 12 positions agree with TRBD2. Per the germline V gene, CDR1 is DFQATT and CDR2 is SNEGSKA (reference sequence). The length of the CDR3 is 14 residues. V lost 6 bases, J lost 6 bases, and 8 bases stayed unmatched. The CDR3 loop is CSALLAGGLKTQYF. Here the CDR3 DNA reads TGCAGTGCACTACTAGCGGGAGGTCTGAAGACCCAGTACTTC.

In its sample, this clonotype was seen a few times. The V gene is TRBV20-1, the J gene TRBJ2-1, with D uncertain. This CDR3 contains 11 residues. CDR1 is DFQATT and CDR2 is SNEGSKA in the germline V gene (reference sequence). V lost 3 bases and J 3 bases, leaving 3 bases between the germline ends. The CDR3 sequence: CSASNYNEQFF. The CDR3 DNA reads TGCAGTGCTAGCAACTACAATGAGCAGTTCTTC.

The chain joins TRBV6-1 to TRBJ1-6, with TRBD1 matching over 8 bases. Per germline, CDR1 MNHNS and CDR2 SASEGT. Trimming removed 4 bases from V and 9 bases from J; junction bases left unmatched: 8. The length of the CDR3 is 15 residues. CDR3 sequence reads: CASSATGTGASPLHF. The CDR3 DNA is TGTGCCAGCAGTGCGACCGGGACAGGCGCTTCACCCCTCCACTTT.

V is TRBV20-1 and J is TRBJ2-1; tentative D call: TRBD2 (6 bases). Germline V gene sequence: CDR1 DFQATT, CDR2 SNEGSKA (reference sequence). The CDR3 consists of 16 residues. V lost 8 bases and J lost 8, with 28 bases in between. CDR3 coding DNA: TGCAGTACCCTCCTAGGGGCTAGCGTGGAGTTGGATGAGCAGTTCTTC. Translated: CSTLLGASVELDEQFF.

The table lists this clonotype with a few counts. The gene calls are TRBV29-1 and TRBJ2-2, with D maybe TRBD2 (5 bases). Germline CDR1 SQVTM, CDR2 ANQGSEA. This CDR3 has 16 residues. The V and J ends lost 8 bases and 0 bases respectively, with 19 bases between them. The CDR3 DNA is TGCAGCCCCGAGGGCAGTTTTTCCCCGAACACCGGGGAGCTGTTTTTT. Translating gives CSPEGSFSPNTGELFF.

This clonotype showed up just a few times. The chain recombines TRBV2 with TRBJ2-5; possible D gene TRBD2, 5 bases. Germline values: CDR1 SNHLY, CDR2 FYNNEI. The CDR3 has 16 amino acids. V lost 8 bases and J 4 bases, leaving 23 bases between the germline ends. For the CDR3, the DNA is TGTGCCAGCGAGGGTCCCGTGGGCCTTTTTGGAGAGACCCAGTACTTC. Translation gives CASEGPVGLFGETQYF.

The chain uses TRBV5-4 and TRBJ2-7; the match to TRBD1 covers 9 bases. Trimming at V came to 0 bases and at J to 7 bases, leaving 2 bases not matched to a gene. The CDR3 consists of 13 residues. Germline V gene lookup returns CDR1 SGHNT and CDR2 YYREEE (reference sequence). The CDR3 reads CASSLDRGQEQYF. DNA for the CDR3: TGTGCCAGCAGCTTGGACAGGGGGCAAGAGCAGTACTTC.

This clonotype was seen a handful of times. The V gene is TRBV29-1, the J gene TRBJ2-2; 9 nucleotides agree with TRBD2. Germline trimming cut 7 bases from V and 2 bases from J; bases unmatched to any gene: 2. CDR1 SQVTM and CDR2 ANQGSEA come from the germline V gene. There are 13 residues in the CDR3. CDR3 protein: CSASGVNTGELFF. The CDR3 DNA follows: TGCAGCGCTAGCGGGGTAAACACCGGGGAGCTGTTTTTT.

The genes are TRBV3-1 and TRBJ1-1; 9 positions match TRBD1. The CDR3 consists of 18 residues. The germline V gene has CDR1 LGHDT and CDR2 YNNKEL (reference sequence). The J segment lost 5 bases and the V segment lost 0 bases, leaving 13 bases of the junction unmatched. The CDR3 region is CASSQDRDRASYWTEAFF. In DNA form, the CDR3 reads TGTGCCAGCAGCCAAGATAGGGACAGGGCTAGTTATTGGACTGAAGCTTTCTTT.

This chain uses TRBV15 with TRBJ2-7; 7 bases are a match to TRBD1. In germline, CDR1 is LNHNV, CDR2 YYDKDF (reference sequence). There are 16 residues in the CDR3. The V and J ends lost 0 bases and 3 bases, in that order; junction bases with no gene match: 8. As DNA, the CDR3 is TGTGCCACCAGCAGAGATCAGGAGACAGGGAGCTACGAGCAGTACTTC. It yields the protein CATSRDQETGSYEQYF.

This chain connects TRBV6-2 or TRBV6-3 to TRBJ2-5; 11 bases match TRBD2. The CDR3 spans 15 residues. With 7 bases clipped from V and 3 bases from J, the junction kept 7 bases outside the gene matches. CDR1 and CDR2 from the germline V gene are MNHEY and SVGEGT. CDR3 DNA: TGTGCCAGCAAGAAACTAGCGGGAGTGGAAGAGACCCAGTACTTC. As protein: CASKKLAGVEETQYF.

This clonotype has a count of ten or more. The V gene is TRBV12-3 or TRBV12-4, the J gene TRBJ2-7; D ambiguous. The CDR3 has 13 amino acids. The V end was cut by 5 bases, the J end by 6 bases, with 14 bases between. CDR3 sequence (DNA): TGTGCCAGCAGTGCCGCCATCCTCACCGAGCAGTACTTC. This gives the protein CASSAAILTEQYF.

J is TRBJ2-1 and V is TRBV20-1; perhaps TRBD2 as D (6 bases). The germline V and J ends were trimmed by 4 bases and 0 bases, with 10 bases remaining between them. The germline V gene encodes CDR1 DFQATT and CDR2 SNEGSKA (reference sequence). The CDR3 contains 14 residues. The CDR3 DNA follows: TGCAGTGCTATAACCGGGGGCTCCTACAATGAGCAGTTCTTC. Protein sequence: CSAITGGSYNEQFF.